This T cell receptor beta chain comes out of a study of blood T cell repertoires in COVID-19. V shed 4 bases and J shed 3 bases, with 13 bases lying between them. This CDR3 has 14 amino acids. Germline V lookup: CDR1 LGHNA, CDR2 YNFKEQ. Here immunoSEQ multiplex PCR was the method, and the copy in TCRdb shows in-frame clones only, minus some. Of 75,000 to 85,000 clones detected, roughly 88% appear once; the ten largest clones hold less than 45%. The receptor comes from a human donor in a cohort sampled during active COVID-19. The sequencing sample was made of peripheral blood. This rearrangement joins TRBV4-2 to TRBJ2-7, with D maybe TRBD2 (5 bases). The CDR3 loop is CASSPRTGDYEQYF. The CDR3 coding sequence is TGTGCCAGCAGCCCGAGGACCGGGGACTACGAGCAGTACTTC.